The following is a TCR beta chain sequence with its context. The data derive from a study of cytomegalovirus exposure and HLA in healthy donors. It was with 60 Vbeta and 13 Jbeta primers that the PCR ran. TCRdb keeps only in-frame clones here, not all; method: immunoSEQ multiplex PCR. Of 63,000 or so clones listed, 73% are singletons. The sample comprised PBMCs. This clonotype originated in a man aged 45 to 65 in good health and CMV-seronegative.

CDR3 protein: CASSLGLGMRGGLLEQYF. In nucleotides, the CDR3 is TGTGCCAGCAGCTTAGGATTGGGCATGAGGGGGGGCCTACTCGAGCAGTACTTC. This chain uses TRBV11-2 with TRBJ2-7; D perhaps matches TRBD2 (7 bases). V was cut by 1 base and J by 6 bases, with 25 bases left in between. The CDR3 consists of 18 residues. Germline lookup yields CDR1 SGHAT and CDR2 FQNNGV.